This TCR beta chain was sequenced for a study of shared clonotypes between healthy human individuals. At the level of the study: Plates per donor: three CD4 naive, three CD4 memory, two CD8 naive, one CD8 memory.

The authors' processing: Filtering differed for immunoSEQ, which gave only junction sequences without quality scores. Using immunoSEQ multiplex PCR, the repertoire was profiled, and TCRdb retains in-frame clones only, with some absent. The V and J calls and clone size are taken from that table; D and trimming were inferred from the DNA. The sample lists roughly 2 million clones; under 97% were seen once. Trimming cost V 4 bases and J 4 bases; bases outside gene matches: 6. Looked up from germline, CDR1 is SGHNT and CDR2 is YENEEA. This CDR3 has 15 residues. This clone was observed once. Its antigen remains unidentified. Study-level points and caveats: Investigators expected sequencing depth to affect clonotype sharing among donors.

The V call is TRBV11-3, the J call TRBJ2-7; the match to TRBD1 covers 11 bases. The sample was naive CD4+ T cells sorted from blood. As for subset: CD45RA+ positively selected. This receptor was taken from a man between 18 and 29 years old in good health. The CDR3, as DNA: TGTGCCAGCAGCTCCGGACAGGGGGCAACGTACGAGCAGTACTTC. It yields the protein CASSSGQGATYEQYF.